This entry describes one T cell receptor beta chain. Trimming at V came to 5 bases and at J to 3 bases, leaving 9 bases not matched to a gene. The CDR3 is made up of 15 amino acids. The germline gives CDR1 MDHEN, CDR2 SYDVKM. The data belong to a study of blood T cell repertoires in COVID-19. Original data processing: By means of reference gene primer amplification, nucleated cell counts were estimated. Generated by immunoSEQ multiplex PCR, the TCRdb table keeps only in-frame clones and is missing some. V and J calls and clone size follow that table, whereas D and trimming were derived from the DNA. The sample gives roughly 280,000 clones, about nine tenths of which show up once; roughly 2.2% is in the top ten.

This TCR came from a man aged 50-60 years with acute or convalescent COVID-19. The gene calls are TRBV28 and TRBJ1-2; 7 positions agree with TRBD1. The material sequenced was peripheral blood. In nucleotides, the CDR3 is TGTGCCAGCAGTACGACAGGGTCGGCCTACTATGGCTACACCTTC. This sequence encodes CASSTTGSAYYGYTF.